One sample yielded the 8 T cell receptor beta chains listed below, sequenced in a study of T cell responses to AZD1222 COVID-19 vaccine. Generated by immunoSEQ multiplex PCR, the TCRdb table keeps only in-frame clones and is missing some. The sample carries 70,000 to 90,000 clones, approximately 83% recorded once. The material sequenced was peripheral blood, taken 28 days after the second AZD1222 dose. Receptor source: an adult who received the AZD1222 COVID-19 vaccine.

The chain recombines TRBV19 with TRBJ2-1; 11 bases match TRBD2. The CDR3 contains 16 residues. V shed 6 bases, J shed 5 bases, and the junction held 9 bases outside the gene matches. The V gene's germline CDR1 is LNHDA and CDR2 SQIVND (reference sequence). Here the CDR3 reads CASRSKGTSGHNEQFF. For the CDR3, the DNA is TGTGCCAGTAGAAGTAAAGGGACTAGCGGACACAATGAGCAGTTCTTC.

V gene TRBV2 combines with J gene TRBJ2-4; 8 bases agree with TRBD2. The CDR3 is 16 residues long. Germline-derived CDR1 and CDR2 are SNHLY and FYNNEI. The CDR3 coding sequence is TGTGCAGCAGGGACACCACGAGCGGGAGTGGAAAACATTCAGTACTTC. Translating gives CAAGTPRAGVENIQYF.

The chain couples TRBV4-1 to TRBJ1-2; 7 nucleotides align to TRBD1. Trimming at V came to 3 bases and at J to 3 bases, leaving 13 bases not matched to a gene. The CDR3 runs to 17 residues. Germline V gene lookup returns CDR1 MGHRA and CDR2 YSYEKL. The CDR3: CASSQRGWEGAHYGYTF. DNA for the CDR3: TGCGCCAGCAGCCAGAGGGGTTGGGAGGGGGCGCACTATGGCTACACCTTC.

This clone was seen once. The chain recombines TRBV19 with TRBJ1-1; D is ambiguous. Per the germline V gene, CDR1 is LNHDA and CDR2 is SQIVND (reference sequence). V was pared by 3 bases and J by 1 base, with 9 bases between. This CDR3 spans 14 amino acids. The CDR3 spells CASSIVPGNTEAFF. As DNA, the CDR3 is TGTGCCAGTAGTATCGTTCCGGGGAACACTGAAGCTTTCTTT.

This clone was counted a few times. The chain has TRBV19 and TRBJ2-5; D is perhaps TRBD2 (6 bases). The CDR3 totals 12 residues. Germline assignment: CDR1 LNHDA and CDR2 SQIVND (reference sequence). Trimming took off 5 bases at V and 5 bases at J, with 9 bases between the two ends. DNA for the CDR3: TGTGCCAGTAGTGGAGGGAGTGAGACCCAGTACTTC. Protein product: CASSGGSETQYF.

The chain links TRBV10-3 to TRBJ1-1; no reliable D call. The CDR3 consists of 16 residues. The germline CDR1 and CDR2 sequences are ENHRY and SYGVKD. The germline V and J ends were trimmed by 0 bases and 3 bases, with 14 bases remaining between them. CDR3 coding DNA: TGTGCCATCAGTGAGTCGCCGGGCGGTGGCTACACTGAAGCTTTCTTT. This translates into CAISESPGGGYTEAFF.

The gene calls are TRBV5-1 and TRBJ2-3; unclear D gene. V lost 0 bases and J lost 0, with 8 bases in between. CDR3 length equals 15 residues. Germline V gene lookup returns CDR1 SGHRS and CDR2 YFSETQ. This CDR3 is CASSLGGSSTDTQYF. The CDR3 DNA follows: TGCGCCAGCAGCTTGGGGGGTAGTAGCACAGATACGCAGTATTTT.

The CDR3 DNA sequence: TGTGCCAGCAGGGCGGGACAGAACTATGGCTACACCTTC. Its translation: CASRAGQNYGYTF. The gene calls are TRBV28 and TRBJ1-2, with TRBD1 matching over 7 bases. Germline lookup yields CDR1 MDHEN and CDR2 SYDVKM. The ends lost 6 bases at V and 2 bases at J; junction bases unmatched: 3. This CDR3 has 13 residues.